This TCR beta chain was documented in a study of T cells in Graves' hyperthyroidism and ophthalmopathy. Findings and caveats of the study: In validation, the model predicted ophthalmopathy. These predictions came a median approximately six months before onset. Also found in blood were most expanded thyroid clonotypes above 0.001.

Amplified TCR beta CDR3 regions came from RNA transcripts. HTBI primers drove first-round RT-PCR of the TCR CDR3. TCRdb independently ran MiXCR on the multiplex PCR reads; one entry per CDR3 protein. The table has some 700,000 distinct CDR3 sequences, 17% seen once; the top ten hold about 14%. Over 18 months, lack of ophthalmopathy progression marked Graves' hyperthyroidism as stable. Criteria for exclusion of patients were uncontrolled infection, other autoimmune disease, pregnancy or lactation. This clonotype showed up many times. The antigen remains unidentified. The CDR3 runs to 14 residues. Trimming shortened V by 10 bases and J by 2 bases, and 12 bases separated the two germline ends. CDR1 and CDR2 from the germline V gene are MDHEN and SYDVKM.

What was sequenced was blood. This sequence originates from a man in his forties or fifties with Graves' hyperthyroidism. The J gene is TRBJ1-6, the V gene TRBV28; possibly TRBD1 for D (6 bases). The CDR3 spells CATEGGTYNSPLHF. CDR3 DNA: TGTGCCACCGAGGGGGGAACCTATAATTCACCCCTCCACTTT.